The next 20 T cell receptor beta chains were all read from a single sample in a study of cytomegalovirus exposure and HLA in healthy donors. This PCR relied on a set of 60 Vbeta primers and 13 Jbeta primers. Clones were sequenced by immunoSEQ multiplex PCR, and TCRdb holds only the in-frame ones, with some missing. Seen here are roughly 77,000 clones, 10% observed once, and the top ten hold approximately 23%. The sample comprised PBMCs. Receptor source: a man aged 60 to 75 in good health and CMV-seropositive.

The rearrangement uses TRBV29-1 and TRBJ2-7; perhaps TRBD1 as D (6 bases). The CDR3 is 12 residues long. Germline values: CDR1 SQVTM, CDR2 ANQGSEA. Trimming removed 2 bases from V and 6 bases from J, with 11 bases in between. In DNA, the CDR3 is TGCAGCGTTGAAAGACAGGATGGCGAGCAGTACGTC. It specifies CSVERQDGEQYV.

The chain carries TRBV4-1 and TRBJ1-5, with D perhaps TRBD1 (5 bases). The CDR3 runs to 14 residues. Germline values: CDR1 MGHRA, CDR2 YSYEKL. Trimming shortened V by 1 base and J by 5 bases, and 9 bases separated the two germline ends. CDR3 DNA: TGCGCCAGCAGCCAAGGGACGGGGGATCAGCCCCAGCATTTT. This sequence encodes CASSQGTGDQPQHF.

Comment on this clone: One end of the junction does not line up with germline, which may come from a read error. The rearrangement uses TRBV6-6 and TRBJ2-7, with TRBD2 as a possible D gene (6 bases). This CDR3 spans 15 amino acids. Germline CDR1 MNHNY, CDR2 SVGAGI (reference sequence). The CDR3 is CASRDRDWDSYEKYF. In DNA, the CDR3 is TGTGCCAGCAGGGACCGGGACTGGGACTCATACGAGAAGTACTTT.

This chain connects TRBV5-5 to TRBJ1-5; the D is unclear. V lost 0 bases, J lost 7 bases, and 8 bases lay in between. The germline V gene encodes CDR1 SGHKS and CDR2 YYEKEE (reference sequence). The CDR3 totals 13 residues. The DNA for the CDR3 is TGTGCCAGCAGCTTGGGTGGCTCGCAGCCCCAGCATTTT. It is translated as CASSLGGSQPQHF.

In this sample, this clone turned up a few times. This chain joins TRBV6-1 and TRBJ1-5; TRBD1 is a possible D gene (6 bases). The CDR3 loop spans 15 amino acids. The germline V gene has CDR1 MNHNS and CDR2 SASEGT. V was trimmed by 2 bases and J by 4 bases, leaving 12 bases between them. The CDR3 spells CASSESNRANQPQHF. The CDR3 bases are TGTGCCAGCAGTGAATCCAACAGGGCGAATCAGCCCCAGCATTTT.

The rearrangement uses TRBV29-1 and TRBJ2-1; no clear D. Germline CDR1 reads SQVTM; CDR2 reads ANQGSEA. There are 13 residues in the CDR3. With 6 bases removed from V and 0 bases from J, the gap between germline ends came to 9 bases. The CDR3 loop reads CSVQAISYNEQFF. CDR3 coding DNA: TGCAGCGTCCAGGCGATCTCCTACAATGAGCAGTTCTTC.

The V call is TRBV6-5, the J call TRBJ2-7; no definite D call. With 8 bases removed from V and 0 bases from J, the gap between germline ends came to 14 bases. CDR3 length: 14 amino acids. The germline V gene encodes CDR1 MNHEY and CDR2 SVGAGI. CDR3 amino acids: CASAPGNSSYEQYF. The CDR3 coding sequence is TGTGCCAGCGCCCCGGGTAATAGCTCCTACGAGCAGTACTTC.

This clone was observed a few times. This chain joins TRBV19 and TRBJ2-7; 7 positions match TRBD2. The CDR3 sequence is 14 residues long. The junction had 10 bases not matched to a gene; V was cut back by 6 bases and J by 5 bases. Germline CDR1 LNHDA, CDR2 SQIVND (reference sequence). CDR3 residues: CASRITASGHEQYF. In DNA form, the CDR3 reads TGTGCCAGTAGGATCACCGCTAGCGGCCACGAGCAGTACTTC.

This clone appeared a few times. The CDR3 loop reads CASSSGTADYNEQFF. The CDR3 coding sequence is TGTGCCAGCAGTTCCGGGACAGCCGACTACAATGAGCAGTTCTTC. The gene calls are TRBV28 and TRBJ2-1; TRBD1 agrees at 7 bases. Germline loops: CDR1 MDHEN, CDR2 SYDVKM. The CDR3 runs 15 residues. V shed 4 bases, J shed 3 bases, and the junction held 6 bases outside the gene matches.

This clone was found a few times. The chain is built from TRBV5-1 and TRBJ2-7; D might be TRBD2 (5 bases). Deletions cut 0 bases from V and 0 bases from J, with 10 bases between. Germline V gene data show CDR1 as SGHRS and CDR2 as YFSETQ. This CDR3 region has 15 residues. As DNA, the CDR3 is TGCGCCAGCAGCTTGGGTATCGGGAACTCCTACGAGCAGTACGTC. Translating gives CASSLGIGNSYEQYV.

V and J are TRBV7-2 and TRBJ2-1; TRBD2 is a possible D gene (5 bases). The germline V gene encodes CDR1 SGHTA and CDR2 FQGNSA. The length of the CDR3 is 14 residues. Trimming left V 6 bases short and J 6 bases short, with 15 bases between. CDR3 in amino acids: CASRTTGSSNEQFF. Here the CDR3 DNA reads TGTGCCAGCAGGACGACGGGGTCCAGCAATGAGCAGTTCTTC.

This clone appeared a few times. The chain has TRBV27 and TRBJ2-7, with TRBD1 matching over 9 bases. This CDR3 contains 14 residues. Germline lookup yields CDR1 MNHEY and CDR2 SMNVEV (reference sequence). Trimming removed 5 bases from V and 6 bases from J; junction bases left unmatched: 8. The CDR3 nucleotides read TGTGCCAGCAGTCTTGGGACAGGGACAGGCGAGCAGTACTTC. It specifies CASSLGTGTGEQYF.

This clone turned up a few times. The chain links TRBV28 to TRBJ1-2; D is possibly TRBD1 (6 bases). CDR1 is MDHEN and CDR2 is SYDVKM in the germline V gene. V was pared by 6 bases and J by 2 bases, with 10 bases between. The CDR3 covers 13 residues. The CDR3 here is CASRTGINYGYTF. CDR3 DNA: TGTGCCAGCAGGACAGGTATCAACTATGGCTACACCTTC.

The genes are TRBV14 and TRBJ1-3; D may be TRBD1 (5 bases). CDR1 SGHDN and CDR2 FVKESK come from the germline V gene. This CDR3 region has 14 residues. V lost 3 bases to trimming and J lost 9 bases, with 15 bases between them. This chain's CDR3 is CASSQAWAGGTIYF. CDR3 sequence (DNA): TGTGCCAGCAGCCAGGCTTGGGCCGGGGGCACCATATATTTT.

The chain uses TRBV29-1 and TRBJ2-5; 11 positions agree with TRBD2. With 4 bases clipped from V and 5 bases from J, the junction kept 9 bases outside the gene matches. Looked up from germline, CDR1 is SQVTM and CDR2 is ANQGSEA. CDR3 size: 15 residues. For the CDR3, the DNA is TGCAGCGTTGCCCTAGCGGGGGGCCAGGGGGAGACCCAGTACTTC. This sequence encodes CSVALAGGQGETQYF.

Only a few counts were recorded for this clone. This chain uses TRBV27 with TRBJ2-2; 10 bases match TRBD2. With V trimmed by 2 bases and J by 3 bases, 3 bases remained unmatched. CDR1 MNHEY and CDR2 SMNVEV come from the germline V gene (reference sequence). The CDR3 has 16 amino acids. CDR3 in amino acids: CASSLSGRAYTGELFF. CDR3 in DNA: TGTGCCAGCAGTTTAAGCGGGAGGGCCTACACCGGGGAGCTGTTTTTT.

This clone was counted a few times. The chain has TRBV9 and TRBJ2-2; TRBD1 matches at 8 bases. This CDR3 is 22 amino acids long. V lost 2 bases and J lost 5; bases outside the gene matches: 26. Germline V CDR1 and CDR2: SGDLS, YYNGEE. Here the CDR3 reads CASSVSVRGGQGGPGNTGELFF. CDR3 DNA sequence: TGTGCCAGCAGCGTCTCCGTTAGGGGCGGACAGGGAGGACCTGGTAATACCGGGGAGCTGTTTTTT.

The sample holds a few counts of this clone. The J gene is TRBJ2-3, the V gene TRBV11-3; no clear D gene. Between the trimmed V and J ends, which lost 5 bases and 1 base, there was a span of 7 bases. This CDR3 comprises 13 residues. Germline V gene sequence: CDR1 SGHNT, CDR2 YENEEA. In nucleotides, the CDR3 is TGTGCCAGCAGCCAACAGCGCACAGATACGCAGTATTTT. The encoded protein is CASSQQRTDTQYF.

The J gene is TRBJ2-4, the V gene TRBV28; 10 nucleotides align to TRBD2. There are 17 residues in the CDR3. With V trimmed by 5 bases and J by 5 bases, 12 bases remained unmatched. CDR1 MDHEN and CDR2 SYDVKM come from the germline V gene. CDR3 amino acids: CASSPSHSGTSENIQYF. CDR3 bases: TGTGCCAGCAGTCCTTCGCATTCCGGGACTAGCGAAAACATTCAGTACTTC.

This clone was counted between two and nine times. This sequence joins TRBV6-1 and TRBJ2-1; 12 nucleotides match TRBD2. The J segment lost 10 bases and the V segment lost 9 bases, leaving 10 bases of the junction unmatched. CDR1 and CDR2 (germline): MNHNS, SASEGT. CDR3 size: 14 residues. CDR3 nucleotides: TGTGCCAGTGAACCGGGACTAGCGGGTTGGGAGCAGTTCTTC. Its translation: CASEPGLAGWEQFF.